This T cell receptor beta chain was found in a study of blood T cell repertoires in COVID-19. Study background: Specimens from acute and convalescent COVID-19 originated in the United States, Italy and Spain. PBMCs, B-cell-depleted T cells, or T cells provided the cDNA or gDNA that made up the material.

Per the authors' pipeline: Reference gene primers were amplified, and this amplification served to estimate nucleated cell counts. Sequencing used immunoSEQ multiplex PCR; TCRdb keeps in-frame clones, though not all of them. The V and J calls and clone size come from that table; D and trimming were worked out from the DNA. This sample has approximately 170,000 clones, with less than 80% found just once. The CDR3 has 13 residues. The J segment lost 8 bases and the V segment lost 6 bases, leaving 6 bases of the junction unmatched. Germline-derived CDR1 and CDR2 are LNHDA and SQIVND (reference sequence).

This receptor was identified in a woman aged 45-60 years with acute or convalescent COVID-19. Sequenced material: peripheral blood. The chain links TRBV19 to TRBJ2-4; 8 nucleotides align to TRBD1. CDR3 sequence reads: CASSPTGADIQYF. DNA for the CDR3: TGTGCCAGTAGCCCGACAGGGGCGGACATTCAGTACTTC.